Each of the 5 T cell receptor beta chains below was sequenced from the same sample in a study of tumor-infiltrating lymphocytes in primary liver carcinoma. For blood RNA, unsorted whole blood served as the source, and germline DNA was extracted too. Total RNA amounting to 500 ng was the source from which TCR beta cDNA was made with a constant-region primer. Sequencing libraries for TCR beta derived from three nested multiplex PCR rounds that used slightly modified ARM-PCR. TRBV1-TRBV30 forward primers and a C-beta reverse primer were used in the first two PCR rounds, which each ran for approximately 10 cycles. TCRdb reanalysed the multiplex PCR reads using MiXCR and keeps one entry per CDR3 protein. The table records about 350,000 distinct CDR3 sequences, approximately 64% of them present only once. The sample comprised peripheral blood. These receptors were taken from a man aged 40-55 years with primary liver carcinoma and hepatitis B virus infection.

With regard to this clonotype: A much larger clone differs from this one at a single base, so this may be a read error. This chain links TRBV29-1 with TRBJ2-7; a weak D match, TRBD2 (7 bases). The CDR3 has 14 amino acids. The germline CDR1 and CDR2 sequences are SQVTM and ANQGSEA. V was trimmed by 4 bases and J by 8 bases, leaving 21 bases between them. The CDR3 is CSVGGGGDRYKQYF. CDR3 bases: TGCAGCGTTGGGGGAGGGGGAGACCGATACAAGCAGTACTTC.

On this clonotype: A much larger clone lies one base from this, so it may be a read error. The chain is built from TRBV6-1 and TRBJ2-2; D uncertain. Per germline, CDR1 MNHNS and CDR2 SASEGT. CDR3 size: 15 residues. Trimming removed 7 bases from V and 7 bases from J, with 19 bases in between. The CDR3 sequence is CASTLTRSTIGELFF. The CDR3 nucleotides read TGTGCCAGCACCCTGACCCGGAGCACGATCGGGGAGCTGTTTTTT.

A word on this clonotype: A much more abundant neighbour one base away suggests this may be a read error. This CDR3 is CVSSLGRASEQYF. The CDR3, as DNA: TGTGTCAGCAGCCTCGGGAGGGCATCCGAGCAGTACTTC. V is TRBV12-3 or TRBV12-4 and J is TRBJ2-7; TRBD2 aligns across 8 bases. This CDR3 has 13 amino acids.

To note about this clonotype: A much larger clone sits a single nucleotide away, making a read error possible. The chain employs TRBV6-5 and TRBJ2-5, with 10 nucleotides matching TRBD1. CDR3 length: 14 residues. Germline V gene data show CDR1 as MNHEY and CDR2 as SVGAGI. With V trimmed by 6 bases and J by 6 bases, 7 bases remained unmatched. The CDR3: CASRDGDRGKTQYF. For the CDR3, the DNA is TGTGCCAGCAGAGATGGGGACAGGGGCAAGACCCAGTACTTC.

In this sample, this clonotype turned up a few times. This may arise from a read error, as a much more abundant clone is one base away. The rearrangement links TRBV29-1 to TRBJ2-5; D possibly matches TRBD1 or TRBD2 (5 bases each). The V end was cut by 4 bases, the J end by 1 base, with 13 bases between. From germline, CDR1 is SQVTM and CDR2 ANQGSEA. The CDR3 spans 14 residues. DNA of the CDR3: TGCAGCGTTGGAACCGGGGCAACCCAAGAGACCCAGTACTTC. This translates into CSVGTGATQETQYF.